One TCR beta chain is described in this entry. This sample was included in a study of blood T cell repertoires in COVID-19. Study-level information: Collection of acute and convalescent COVID-19 samples took place in the United States, Italy and Spain. Sample material is recorded as cDNA or gDNA derived from T cells, B-cell-depleted T cells, or PBMCs.

The authors' processing: Reference gene primers were amplified, and this amplification served to estimate nucleated cell counts. Clones were sequenced by immunoSEQ multiplex PCR, and TCRdb holds only the in-frame ones, with some missing. The V and J calls and clone size come from that table; D and trimming were worked out from the DNA. The sample contains under 140,000 clones, just over 75% of which appear only once. The receptor was isolated from a woman of 80 years or more with acute or convalescent COVID-19. Sequences were obtained from peripheral blood.

As DNA, the CDR3 is TGTGCCTGGGAAGAACACGTTGCCTACGAGCAGTACTTC. It translates to CAWEEHVAYEQYF. The rearrangement uses TRBV30 and TRBJ2-7; no clear D gene. Per germline, CDR1 GTSNPN and CDR2 SVGIG (reference sequence). The CDR3 spans 13 residues. Trimming removed 5 bases from V and 2 bases from J, with 13 bases in between.